Below are 12 T cell receptor beta chains sequenced from a single sample in a study of monozygotic twins with inflammatory bowel disease. With the 5' RACE reads reprocessed, TCRdb shows one record per CDR3 protein and no DNA. The sample table includes about 300,000 distinct CDR3 sequences. The sequencing input was blood. These receptors were taken from a human donor with ulcerative colitis or Crohn's disease, or a healthy co-twin of an affected twin (not recorded which).

The chain links TRBV19 to TRBJ2-7. The CDR3 extends over 14 amino acids. Germline CDR1 reads LNHDA; CDR2 reads SQIVND (reference sequence). The CDR3 is CASKNTGRAYEQYF.

The V call is TRBV20-1, the J call TRBJ1-1; TCRdb picks TRBD1, but there is no DNA to check that call. There are 15 residues in the CDR3. CDR1 is DFQATT and CDR2 is SNEGSKA in the germline V gene (reference sequence). The CDR3 region is CSAYRELISAAEAFF.

This sequence joins TRBV12-3 or TRBV12-4 and TRBJ2-2; TCRdb selects TRBD2, and the lack of DNA leaves this call unchecked. This CDR3 comprises 19 residues. The CDR3 spells CASSLGPASGRTNTGELFF.

This chain connects TRBV28 to TRBJ2-2. CDR3 length equals 16 residues. CDR1 is MDHEN, CDR2 SYDVKM, per germline. The CDR3 is CASSVGLSSNTGELFF.

V usage is TRBV6-1 and J usage is TRBJ1-5; TCRdb gives TRBD1 as the D gene, but with no DNA this cannot be confirmed. The CDR3 runs 15 residues. Germline lookup yields CDR1 MNHNS and CDR2 SASEGT. The CDR3 is CASRRQGSRNQPQHF.

The rearrangement links TRBV3-1 to TRBJ2-1; lacking DNA, the TRBD2 call made by TCRdb goes unchecked. The CDR3 length is 15 residues. The germline V gene has CDR1 LGHDT and CDR2 YNNKEL (reference sequence). CDR3 loop: CASSPGTSGGMRQFF.

The V gene is TRBV10-3, the J gene TRBJ2-3. The germline CDR1 and CDR2 sequences are ENHRY and SYGVKD. This CDR3 is 11 amino acids long. The chain's CDR3 is CAIRRTDTQYF.

The chain joins TRBV5-1 to TRBJ2-3; TCRdb calls TRBD1, which cannot be checked without DNA. The germline CDR1 and CDR2 sequences are SGHRS and YFSETQ. CDR3 length: 14 residues. CDR3 residues: CASTWTGYLDTQYF.

CDR3 sequence reads: CASSYARTEAFF. The chain has TRBV6-6 and TRBJ1-1. Germline CDR1 is MNHNY and CDR2 is SVGAGI (reference sequence). This CDR3 is 12 amino acids long.

The chain links TRBV6-2 or TRBV6-3 to TRBJ2-1; without DNA, the TCRdb call of TRBD2 cannot be checked. The CDR3 sequence is 14 residues long. CDR1 MNHEY and CDR2 SVGEGT come from the germline V gene. Here the CDR3 reads CASIASGSLDEQFF.

The chain uses TRBV11-2 and TRBJ2-2; with no DNA, the TCRdb D assignment of TRBD2 cannot be verified. Germline lookup yields CDR1 SGHAT and CDR2 FQNNGV. This CDR3 contains 15 residues. CDR3 residues: CASSSHDYYTGELFF.

The chain joins TRBV4-3 to TRBJ2-7; TCRdb calls TRBD2, which cannot be checked without DNA. The CDR3 spans 14 residues. CDR1 and CDR2 (germline): LGHNA, YSLEER. CDR3 loop: CASSPREGDYEQYF.